The TCR beta chain described here comes from a study of cytomegalovirus exposure and HLA in healthy donors (dated by TCRdb to the late 2010s). Notes on the research overall: According to a later analysis, one platform produced both the roughly 110 validation repertoires and the 670 or so repertoires of the first cohort. The study aimed to test whether cataloging public T cell receptors could reveal signatures of past pathogen exposure. A separate validation cohort of approximately 120 different subjects was used in addition to the approximately 670-subject first cohort. The study combined high-throughput TCR immunosequencing, statistical association of individual TCRs with disease status, and machine learning to predict cytomegalovirus infection status. Study-wide findings and limitations: A few of the identified cytomegalovirus-associated TCR beta chains were confirmed in vitro to be specific for cytomegalovirus antigens. A later analysis found that TCRs clustered in the first cohort also tended to co-occur in the 130 or so validation repertoires, with approximately 95% of cluster scores above 0. A later analysis lacked HLA typing for the validation cohort, so it scored co-occurrence in that cohort across all 110 or so repertoires. It was suggested by the authors that the approach could potentially be generalized to other disease states and immunological phenotypes. In the study, approximately 160 TCR beta chains were listed as associated with cytomegalovirus. Most TCR sequences were observed very rarely across donors, whereas some public TCRs were present in many individuals. Cytomegalovirus status was reported to be diagnosed by the classifier with high specificity and sensitivity in both the original and validation cohorts.

For this clone: No cognate antigen has been identified for it. No base quality information exists; no much larger clone differs at one position.

The donors belonged to the validation cohort of over a hundred subjects, which was separate from the 666-subject first cohort. According to the germline V gene (reference sequence), CDR1 reads LNHDA and CDR2 reads SQIVND. The CDR3 measures 19 amino acids from cysteine to phenylalanine. Of the read, only the CDR3 DNA is kept; its 57 bases are in frame from base 1. At the junction V is shortened by 3 bases and J by 0 bases; bases outside the gene matches: 8. Library construction relied on the immunoSEQ multiplex PCR assay. The original methods were these. To diagnose cytomegalovirus status from the catalog of TCR beta chain sequences, a statistical classification framework was built. TCRdb stores this immuneACCESS table with in-frame sequences only. Part of the clones is absent; in the studies checked, under half of the shortfall reflects unresolved V genes, and no reason is known for the rest. For V, J and clone size, that table is used; D and trimming come from the DNA. Recorded for this sample are about 78,000 clones; about 96% of them occurred a single time. The ten largest clones capture 1.5% to 2% of the sample.

The clonotype was recovered from a man younger than 35 in good health and CMV-seropositive. The specimen was PBMCs. This receptor chain uses TRBV19 and TRBJ2-1, and TRBD2 matches 13 of the central bases. Here is the DNA: TGTGCCAGTAGTATCCAACTAGCGGGAGGGCCAAGCTCCTACAATGAGCAGTTCTTC. This encodes CASSIQLAGGPSSYNEQFF. Outside the CDR3, residues come from the reference TRBV19 and TRBJ2-1 proteins, so the full variable domain is: DGGITQSPKYLFRKEGQNVTLSCEQNLNHDAMYWYRQDPGQGLRLIYYSQIVNDFQKGDIAEGYSVSREKKESFPLTVTSAQKNPTAFYLCASSIQLAGGPSSYNEQFFGPGTRLTVL.